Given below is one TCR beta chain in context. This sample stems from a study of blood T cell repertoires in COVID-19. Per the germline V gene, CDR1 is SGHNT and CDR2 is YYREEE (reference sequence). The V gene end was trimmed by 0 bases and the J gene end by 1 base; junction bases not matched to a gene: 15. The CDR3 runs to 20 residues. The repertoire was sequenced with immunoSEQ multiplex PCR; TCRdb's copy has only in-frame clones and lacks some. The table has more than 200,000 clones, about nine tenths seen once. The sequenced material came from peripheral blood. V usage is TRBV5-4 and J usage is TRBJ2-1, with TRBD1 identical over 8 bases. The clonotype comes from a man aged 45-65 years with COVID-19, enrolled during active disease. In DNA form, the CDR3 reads TGTGCCAGCAGCTTGGACCGGGACAGGTTTTGGGGCGTGTCCTACAATGAGCAGTTCTTC. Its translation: CASSLDRDRFWGVSYNEQFF.